This is a list of T cell receptor beta chains from one sample in a study of blood T cell repertoires in COVID-19. Clones were read by immunoSEQ multiplex PCR, and TCRdb kept only the in-frame ones, dropping some. The table records around 130,000 clones, about four fifths of them present only once. Sequenced sample: PBMCs or T cells enriched from blood (not recorded which). The receptors here all came from a man aged 30 to 45 who had recovered from COVID-19. Both conserved end residues are part of each CDR3. D genes are given only for firm matches. Not all rows give a size; the values are once, few, many and, for expanded clones, a class.

clone size	J gene	D gene	V gene	CDR3 protein	CDR3 DNA
.	TRBJ2-1	TRBD1	TRBV5-1	CASSLALDRGSWEQFF	TGCGCCAGCAGCTTGGCCTTGGACAGGGGTTCATGGGAGCAGTTCTTC
.	TRBJ2-3	.	TRBV7-2	CASNPIWEPDTQYF	TGTGCCAGCAACCCCATCTGGGAGCCAGATACGCAGTATTTT
few	TRBJ2-6	TRBD1	TRBV15	CATSIGQAGANVLTF	TGTGCCACCAGCATCGGACAGGCGGGGGCCAACGTCCTGACTTTC
.	TRBJ2-7	TRBD2	TRBV5-5	CASSLLRLAGVYEQYF	TGTGCCAGCAGCTTGTTACGACTAGCGGGAGTCTACGAGCAGTACTTC
.	TRBJ2-7	.	TRBV5-1	CASSLEWSSPGFSNEQYF	TGCGCCAGCAGCTTGGAGTGGTCATCCCCAGGGTTCTCCAACGAGCAGTACTTC
.	TRBJ1-3	TRBD1	TRBV3-1/TRBV3-2	CASSQAHGQAGNTIYF	TGTGCCAGCAGCCAAGCCCATGGACAGGCTGGAAACACCATATATTTT
.	TRBJ2-1	TRBD1	TRBV3-1/TRBV3-2	CASSQWAGTGQENEQFF	TGTGCCAGCAGCCAATGGGCCGGGACAGGGCAGGAGAATGAGCAGTTCTTC
.	TRBJ1-2	.	TRBV6-5	CASRPWVGATDGYTF	TGTGCCAGCAGACCCTGGGTGGGGGCGACGGATGGCTACACCTTC
.	TRBJ1-2	.	TRBV5-4	CASSPNVGLNYGYTF	TGTGCCAGCAGCCCCAATGTCGGTTTAAACTATGGCTACACCTTC
.	TRBJ2-7	.	TRBV13	CASSLNRENDEQYF	TGTGCCAGCAGCTTAAACAGGGAGAATGACGAGCAGTACTTC
.	TRBJ1-5	TRBD1	TRBV19	CASTRTGGHQPQHF	TGTGCCAGTACCAGGACAGGGGGCCATCAGCCCCAGCATTTT
.	TRBJ1-1	.	TRBV7-8	CASSLGLSPHNTEAFF	TGTGCCAGCAGCTTAGGTCTTAGCCCCCACAACACTGAAGCTTTCTTT
.	TRBJ2-3	.	TRBV7-9	CASRVFGGGTDTQYF	TGTGCCAGCAGGGTTTTCGGGGGTGGCACAGATACGCAGTATTTT
.	TRBJ1-5	.	TRBV6-5	CASGHSNQPQHF	TGTGCCAGCGGACACTCCAATCAGCCCCAGCATTTT
.	TRBJ2-1	.	TRBV5-1	CASSLDRVDSYNEQFF	TGCGCCAGCAGCTTGGACAGGGTAGACTCCTACAATGAGCAGTTCTTC
.	TRBJ1-1	.	TRBV20-1	CSASTGTKAFF	TGCAGTGCTTCCACAGGTACCAAAGCTTTCTTT